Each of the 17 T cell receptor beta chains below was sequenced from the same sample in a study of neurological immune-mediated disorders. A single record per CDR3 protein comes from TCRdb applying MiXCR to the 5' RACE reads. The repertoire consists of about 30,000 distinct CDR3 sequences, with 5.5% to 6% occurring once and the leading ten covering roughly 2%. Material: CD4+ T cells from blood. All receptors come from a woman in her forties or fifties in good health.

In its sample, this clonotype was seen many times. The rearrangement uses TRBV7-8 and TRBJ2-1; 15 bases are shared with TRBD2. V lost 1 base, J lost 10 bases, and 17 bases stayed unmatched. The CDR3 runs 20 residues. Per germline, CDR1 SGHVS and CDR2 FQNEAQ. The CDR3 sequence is CASSLGIGLAGGPILLEQFF. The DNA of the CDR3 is TGTGCCAGCAGCTTAGGGATTGGACTAGCGGGAGGGCCCATACTGTTAGAGCAGTTCTTC.

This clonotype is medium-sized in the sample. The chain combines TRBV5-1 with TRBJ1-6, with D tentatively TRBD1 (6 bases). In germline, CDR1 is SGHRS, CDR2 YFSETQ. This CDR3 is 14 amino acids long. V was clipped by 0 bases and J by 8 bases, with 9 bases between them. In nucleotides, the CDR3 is TGCGCCAGCAGCTTGGGACAGGATTATTCACCCCTCCACTTT. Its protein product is CASSLGQDYSPLHF.

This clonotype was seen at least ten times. CDR3 sequence (DNA): TGTGCCAGCTCACCGATGGAGGGGCTACAGGGTAACACTGAAGCTTTCTTT. Encoded protein: CASSPMEGLQGNTEAFF. The chain recombines TRBV18 with TRBJ1-1; perhaps TRBD1 as D (6 bases). The CDR3 runs to 17 residues. Trimming took off 3 bases at V and 2 bases at J, with 19 bases between the two ends. CDR1 is KGHSH, CDR2 LQKENI, per germline.

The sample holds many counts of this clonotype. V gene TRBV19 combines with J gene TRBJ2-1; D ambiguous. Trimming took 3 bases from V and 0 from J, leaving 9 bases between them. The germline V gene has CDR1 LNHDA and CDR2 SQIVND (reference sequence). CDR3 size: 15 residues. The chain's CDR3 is CASSMRMSSYNEQFF. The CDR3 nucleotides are TGTGCCAGTAGTATGAGGATGAGCTCCTACAATGAGCAGTTCTTC.

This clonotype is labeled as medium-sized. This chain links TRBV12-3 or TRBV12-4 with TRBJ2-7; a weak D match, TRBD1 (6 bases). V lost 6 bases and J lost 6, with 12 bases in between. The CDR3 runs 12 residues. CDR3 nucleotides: TGTGCCAGCAGGACCACAGGGTTCGAGCAGTACTTC. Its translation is CASRTTGFEQYF.

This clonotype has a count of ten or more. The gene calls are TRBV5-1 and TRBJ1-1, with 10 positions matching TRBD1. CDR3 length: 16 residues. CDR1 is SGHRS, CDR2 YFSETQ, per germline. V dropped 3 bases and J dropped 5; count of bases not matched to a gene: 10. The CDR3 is CASSSSVGTGDTEAFF. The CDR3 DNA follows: TGCGCCAGCAGCTCCTCCGTCGGGACAGGGGATACTGAAGCTTTCTTT.

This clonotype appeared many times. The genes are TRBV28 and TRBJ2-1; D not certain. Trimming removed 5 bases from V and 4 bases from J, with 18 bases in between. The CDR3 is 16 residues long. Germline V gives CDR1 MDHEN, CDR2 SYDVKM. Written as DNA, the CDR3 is TGTGCCAGCAGTCAGACGGAAAACCTGTTATACAATGAGCAGTTCTTC. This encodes CASSQTENLLYNEQFF.

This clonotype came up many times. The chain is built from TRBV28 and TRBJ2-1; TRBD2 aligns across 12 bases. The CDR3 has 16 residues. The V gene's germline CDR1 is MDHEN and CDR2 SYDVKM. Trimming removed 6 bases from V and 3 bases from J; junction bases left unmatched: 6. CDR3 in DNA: TGTGCCAGCAGGCTACTAGCGGGAGGTAGCTACAATGAGCAGTTCTTC. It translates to CASRLLAGGSYNEQFF.

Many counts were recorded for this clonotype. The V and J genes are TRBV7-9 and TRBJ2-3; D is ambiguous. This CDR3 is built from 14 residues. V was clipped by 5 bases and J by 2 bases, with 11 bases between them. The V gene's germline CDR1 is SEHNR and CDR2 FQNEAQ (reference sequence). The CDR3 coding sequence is TGTGCCAGCAGCCCAAGGACCCACACAGATACGCAGTATTTT. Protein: CASSPRTHTDTQYF.

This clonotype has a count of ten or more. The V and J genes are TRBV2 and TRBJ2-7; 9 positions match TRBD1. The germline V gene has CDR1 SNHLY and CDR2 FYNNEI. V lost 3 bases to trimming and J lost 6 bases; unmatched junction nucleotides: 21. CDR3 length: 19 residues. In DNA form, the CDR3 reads TGTGCCAGCAGTGATATCCTGGGACAGGGAACACCCCGGGGTCCCGAGCAGTACTTC. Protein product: CASSDILGQGTPRGPEQYF.

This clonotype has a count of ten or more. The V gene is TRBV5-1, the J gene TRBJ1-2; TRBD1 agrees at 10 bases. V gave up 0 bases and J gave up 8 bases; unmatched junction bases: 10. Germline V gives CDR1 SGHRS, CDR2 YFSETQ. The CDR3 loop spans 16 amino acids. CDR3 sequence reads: CASSLDGGQGVGGYTF. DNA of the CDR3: TGCGCCAGCAGCTTGGACGGAGGACAGGGGGTCGGAGGCTACACCTTC.

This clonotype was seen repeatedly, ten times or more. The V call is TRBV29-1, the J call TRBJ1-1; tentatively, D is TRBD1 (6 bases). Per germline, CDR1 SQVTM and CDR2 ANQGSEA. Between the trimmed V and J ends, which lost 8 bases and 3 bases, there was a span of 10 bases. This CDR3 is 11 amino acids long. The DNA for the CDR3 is TGCAGCACTGGACAGTACACTGAAGCTTTCTTT. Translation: CSTGQYTEAFF. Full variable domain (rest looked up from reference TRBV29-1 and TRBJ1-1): SAVISQKPSRDICQRGTSLTIQCQVDSQVTMMFWYRQQPGQSLTLIATANQGSEATYESGFVIDKFPISRPNLTFSTLTVSNMSPEDSSIYLCSTGQYTEAFFGQGTRLTVV.

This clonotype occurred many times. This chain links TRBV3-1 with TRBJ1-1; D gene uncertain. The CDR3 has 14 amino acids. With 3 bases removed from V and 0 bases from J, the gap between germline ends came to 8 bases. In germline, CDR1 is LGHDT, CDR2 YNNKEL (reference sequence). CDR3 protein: CASSQATLNTEAFF. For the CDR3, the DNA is TGTGCCAGCAGCCAGGCCACCTTGAACACTGAAGCTTTCTTT. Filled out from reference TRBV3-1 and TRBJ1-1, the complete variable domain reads DTAVSQTPKYLVTQMGNDKSIKCEQNLGHDTMYWYKQDSKKFLKIMFSYNNKELIINETVPNRFSPKSPDKAHLNLHINSLELGDSAVYFCASSQATLNTEAFFGQGTRLTVV.

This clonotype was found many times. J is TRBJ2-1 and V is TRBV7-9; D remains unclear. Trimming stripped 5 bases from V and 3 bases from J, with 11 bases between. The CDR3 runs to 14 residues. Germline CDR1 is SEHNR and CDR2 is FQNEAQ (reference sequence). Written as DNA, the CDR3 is TGTGCCAGCAGCCCGAAAGCTAGCTACAATGAGCAGTTCTTC. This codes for CASSPKASYNEQFF.

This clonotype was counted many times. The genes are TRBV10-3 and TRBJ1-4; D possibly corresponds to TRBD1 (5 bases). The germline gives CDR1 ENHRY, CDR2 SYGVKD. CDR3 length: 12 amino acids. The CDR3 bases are TGTGCGGCGGGGGCAACTAATGAAAAACTGTTTTTT. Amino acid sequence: CAAGATNEKLFF.

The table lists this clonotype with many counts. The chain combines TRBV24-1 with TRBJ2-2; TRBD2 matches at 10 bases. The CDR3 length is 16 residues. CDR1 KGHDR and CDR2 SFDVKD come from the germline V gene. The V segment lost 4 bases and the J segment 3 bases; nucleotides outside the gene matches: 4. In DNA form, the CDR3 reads TGTGCCACCAGTGACCGACTAGCGGGCCACACCGGGGAGCTGTTTTTT. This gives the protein CATSDRLAGHTGELFF.

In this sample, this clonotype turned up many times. The CDR3 bases are TGTGCCAGCAGCTTAGGTCCGGGACAGTACAATGAGCAGTTCTTC. It codes for CASSLGPGQYNEQFF. This chain connects TRBV11-2 to TRBJ2-1; 7 bases map to TRBD1. This CDR3 is 15 amino acids long. Trimming removed 1 base from V and 4 bases from J; junction bases left unmatched: 4. CDR1 is SGHAT and CDR2 is FQNNGV in the germline V gene.